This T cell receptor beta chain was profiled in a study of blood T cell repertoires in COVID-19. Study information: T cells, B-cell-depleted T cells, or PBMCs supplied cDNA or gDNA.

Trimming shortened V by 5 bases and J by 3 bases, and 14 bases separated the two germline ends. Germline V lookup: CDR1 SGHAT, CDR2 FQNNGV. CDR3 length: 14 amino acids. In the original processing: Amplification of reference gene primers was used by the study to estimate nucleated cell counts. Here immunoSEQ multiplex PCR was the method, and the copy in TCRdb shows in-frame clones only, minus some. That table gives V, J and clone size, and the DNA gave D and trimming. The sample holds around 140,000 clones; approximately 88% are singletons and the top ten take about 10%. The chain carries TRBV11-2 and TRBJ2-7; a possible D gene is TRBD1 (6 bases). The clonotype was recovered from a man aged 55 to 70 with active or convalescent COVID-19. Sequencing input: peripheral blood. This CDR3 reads CASSIGQTFYEQYF. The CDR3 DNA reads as TGTGCCAGCAGCATAGGACAGACCTTCTACGAGCAGTACTTC.